These 11 T cell receptor beta chains were all obtained from the same sample, sequenced in a study of blood T cell repertoires in COVID-19. Assay: immunoSEQ multiplex PCR; the TCRdb copy retains only in-frame clones and omits some. Of approximately 130,000 clones in the sample, around 79% were seen once. The sample comprised peripheral blood. The receptors come from a man at least 80 years old with acute or convalescent COVID-19.

This clone was picked up many times. This sample includes further DNA sequences coding for the same CDR3. The chain employs TRBV5-1 and TRBJ2-3; TRBD2 matches at 10 bases. J lost 1 base, V lost 0 bases, and 2 bases had no gene match. Germline V gene lookup returns CDR1 SGHRS and CDR2 YFSETQ. CDR3 length: 16 amino acids. The DNA of the CDR3 is TGCGCCAGCAGCTTGGGCCTAGCGGGGGGCACAGATACGCAGTATTTT. This gives the protein CASSLGLAGGTDTQYF.

The chain couples TRBV28 to TRBJ2-7, with 9 positions matching TRBD1. Germline V gene data show CDR1 as MDHEN and CDR2 as SYDVKM. V was pared by 4 bases and J by 2 bases, with 15 bases of the junction left unmatched. This CDR3 has 18 residues. CDR3 amino acids: CASSSPNPGQGKTYEQYF. The CDR3 DNA follows: TGTGCCAGCAGTTCTCCAAATCCGGGACAGGGAAAGACCTACGAGCAGTACTTC.

V and J are TRBV6-6 and TRBJ2-2; 8 bases are a match to TRBD2. The CDR3 loop spans 13 amino acids. The germline gives CDR1 MNHNY, CDR2 SVGAGI (reference sequence). J was trimmed by 8 bases and V by 5 bases; bases with no gene match: 4. This CDR3 reads CASSTGGAGELFF. The CDR3 DNA reads TGTGCCAGCAGTACCGGGGGGGCGGGGGAGCTGTTTTTT.

The genes are TRBV24-1 and TRBJ2-5; D remains unclear. Trimming left V 5 bases short and J 0 bases short, with 12 bases between. CDR1 and CDR2 from the germline V gene are KGHDR and SFDVKD. The CDR3 runs 15 residues. The CDR3 sequence is CATSAPDTYQETQYF. Written as DNA, the CDR3 is TGTGCCACCAGTGCACCAGACACGTACCAAGAGACCCAGTACTTC.

The gene calls are TRBV7-9 and TRBJ2-7; D may be TRBD1 (5 bases). Germline CDR1 and CDR2: SEHNR and FQNEAQ (reference sequence). The CDR3 covers 16 residues. V was shortened by 5 bases and J by 3 bases, with 20 bases between the two germline ends. The CDR3 loop is CASSRRGGMSVYEQYF. The CDR3 DNA reads as TGTGCCAGCAGCCGTAGGGGTGGCATGTCAGTCTACGAGCAGTACTTC.

The rearrangement joins TRBV5-6 to TRBJ2-7, with 7 bases matching TRBD1. CDR3 size: 15 residues. Germline V gene lookup returns CDR1 SGHDT and CDR2 YYEEEE. Trimming took 3 bases from V and 4 from J; bases not matched to a gene: 10. The CDR3 coding sequence is TGTGCCAGCAGCTCCCCGGGACAGCTGCCTTACGAGCAGTACTTC. The encoded protein is CASSSPGQLPYEQYF.

The chain is built from TRBV19 and TRBJ2-3, with 14 bases identical to TRBD2. Germline V gene data show CDR1 as LNHDA and CDR2 as SQIVND (reference sequence). Germline trimming cut 6 bases from V and 8 bases from J; bases unmatched to any gene: 7. The CDR3 runs to 15 residues. The DNA of the CDR3 is TGTGCCAGTAGCCCGGGACTAGCGGGGGTGGGTACGCAGTATTTT. It codes for CASSPGLAGVGTQYF.

The chain links TRBV29-1 to TRBJ1-1, with D tentatively TRBD1 (5 bases). Trimming took off 3 bases at V and 0 bases at J, with 8 bases between the two ends. CDR1 and CDR2 (germline): SQVTM, ANQGSEA. The CDR3 has 13 amino acids. In DNA form, the CDR3 reads TGCAGCGTTGATCGGGGGGTGAACACTGAAGCTTTCTTT. Translation gives CSVDRGVNTEAFF.

The chain is built from TRBV3-1 (or the pseudogene TRBV3-2) and TRBJ1-6, with 7 bases identical to TRBD1. This CDR3 spans 17 amino acids. Per the germline V gene, CDR1 is LGHDT and CDR2 is YNNKEL (reference sequence). V was clipped by 1 base and J by 6 bases; unmatched bases: 9. Written as DNA, the CDR3 is TGTGCCAGCAGCCAAGGAAGTCTGGGACAGAGTAATTCACCCCTCCACTTT. This gives the protein CASSQGSLGQSNSPLHF.

The chain couples TRBV5-1 to TRBJ2-7; a possible D gene is TRBD2 (5 bases). Trimming removed 0 bases at V and 3 bases at J, with 19 bases between. The germline gives CDR1 SGHRS, CDR2 YFSETQ. This CDR3 has 17 amino acids. CDR3 nucleotides: TGCGCCAGCAGCTTGGGTCTGATTGTCGAGCGGAACTACGAGCAGTACTTC. This translates into CASSLGLIVERNYEQYF.

The V and J genes are TRBV7-9 and TRBJ1-5; 8 positions match TRBD1. Germline V gene sequence: CDR1 SEHNR, CDR2 FQNEAQ (reference sequence). With 4 bases clipped from V and 4 bases from J, the junction kept 6 bases outside the gene matches. There are 15 residues in the CDR3. Here the CDR3 DNA reads TGTGCCAGCAGCTATGCAGGGGGCGGGAATCAGCCCCAGCATTTT. Amino acids: CASSYAGGGNQPQHF. The full variable domain, rest sourced from reference TRBV7-9 and TRBJ1-5, is DTGVSQNPRHKITKRGQNVTFRCDPISEHNRLYWYRQTLGQGPEFLTYFQNEAQLEKSRLLSDRFSAERPKGSFSTLEIQRTEQGDSAMYLCASSYAGGGNQPQHFGDGTRLSIL.